Listed here are 13 T cell receptor beta chains from one sample, sequenced in a study of blood T cell repertoires in COVID-19. Assay used: immunoSEQ multiplex PCR; TCRdb lists only in-frame clones, some missing. The table has approximately 480,000 clones, around 87% seen once. Sequenced material: PBMCs or T cells enriched from blood (not recorded which). The source of these receptors is a woman under 30 who had recovered from COVID-19.

The V call is TRBV28, the J call TRBJ1-2, with 8 bases fitting TRBD1. The CDR3 has 15 residues. Germline lookup yields CDR1 MDHEN and CDR2 SYDVKM. The V gene end was trimmed by 9 bases and the J gene end by 3 bases; junction bases not matched to a gene: 12. This CDR3 reads CASTQQGDRDYGYTF. In nucleotides, the CDR3 is TGTGCCAGTACACAACAGGGGGATAGAGACTATGGCTACACCTTC.

The rearrangement links TRBV11-3 to TRBJ2-2; possible D gene TRBD1, 6 bases. Germline V gives CDR1 SGHNT, CDR2 YENEEA. V was shortened by 5 bases and J by 4 bases, with 11 bases between the two germline ends. This CDR3 spans 14 amino acids. CDR3 coding DNA: TGTGCCAGCAGCCCAGGGGAGTCCACCGGGGAGCTGTTTTTT. Protein: CASSPGESTGELFF.

In its sample, this clone is medium-sized (0.01 to 0.1%). Here the CDR3 DNA reads TGTGCCAGCACTAAGACAGGGGGCGCGGACACCGGGGAGCTGTTTTTT. This sequence encodes CASTKTGGADTGELFF. The rearrangement joins TRBV2 to TRBJ2-2, with 10 bases lining up with TRBD1. The trim removed 7 bases at V and 3 bases at J, leaving 8 bases unmatched. CDR1 is SNHLY and CDR2 is FYNNEI in the germline V gene. The CDR3 is 16 amino acids.

V gene TRBV12-3 or TRBV12-4 combines with J gene TRBJ1-2, with D possibly being TRBD1 (6 bases). V was trimmed by 8 bases and J by 6 bases, leaving 13 bases between them. This CDR3 region has 12 residues. CDR3 residues: CASYRAGDGYTF. The CDR3 region has the DNA TGTGCCAGCTATCGGGCAGGGGATGGCTACACCTTC.

The chain couples TRBV7-9 to TRBJ2-1, with D possibly being TRBD1 (6 bases). Trimming removed 5 bases from V and 4 bases from J, with 15 bases in between. This CDR3 contains 15 residues. The germline CDR1 and CDR2 sequences are SEHNR and FQNEAQ (reference sequence). The CDR3 nucleotides read TGTGCCAGCAGCCCACAGGGCCCGGAGTACAATGAGCAGTTCTTC. Its translation: CASSPQGPEYNEQFF. The full variable domain, rest sourced from reference TRBV7-9 and TRBJ2-1, is DTGVSQNPRHKITKRGQNVTFRCDPISEHNRLYWYRQTLGQGPEFLTYFQNEAQLEKSRLLSDRFSAERPKGSFSTLEIQRTEQGDSAMYLCASSPQGPEYNEQFFGPGTRLTVL.

The sample holds a few counts of this clone. J is TRBJ1-2 and V is TRBV7-9, with TRBD1 matching over 7 bases. Germline V CDR1 and CDR2: SEHNR, FQNEAQ (reference sequence). The V and J ends lost 3 bases and 8 bases, in that order; junction bases with no gene match: 12. The CDR3 spans 15 residues. The CDR3 loop reads CASSFTMTGMLGYTF. CDR3 in DNA: TGTGCCAGCAGCTTCACTATGACAGGGATGTTGGGCTACACCTTC.

The V gene is TRBV5-1, the J gene TRBJ2-4, with D possibly matching TRBD2 (7 bases). V gave up 0 bases and J gave up 2 bases, with 12 bases separating them. The CDR3 extends over 16 amino acids. CDR1 is SGHRS and CDR2 is YFSETQ in the germline V gene. In DNA, the CDR3 is TGCGCCAGCAGCTTGGAGAGGGGGGGTCCCAAAAACATTCAGTACTTC. It encodes CASSLERGGPKNIQYF.

This chain joins TRBV5-1 and TRBJ2-1; 8 bases fit TRBD2. Germline V gene lookup returns CDR1 SGHRS and CDR2 YFSETQ. V lost 4 bases, J lost 7 bases, and 7 bases stayed unmatched. This CDR3 has 14 residues. The CDR3 reads CASSTNGGVNEQFF. The CDR3 DNA sequence: TGCGCCAGCAGCACGAACGGGGGGGTGAATGAGCAGTTCTTC.

As DNA, the CDR3 is TGTGCCAGTAGTATAGAGGGGGAGGCAGCTAATTCACCCCTCCACTTT. This gives the protein CASSIEGEAANSPLHF. V and J are TRBV19 and TRBJ1-6, with a weak D call TRBD1 (5 bases). V was clipped by 0 bases and J by 6 bases, with 12 bases between them. Germline values: CDR1 LNHDA, CDR2 SQIVND (reference sequence). The CDR3 sequence is 16 residues long.

The chain is built from TRBV28 and TRBJ1-1; 8 bases are shared with TRBD1. J lost 8 bases, V lost 4 bases, and 6 bases had no gene match. CDR1 MDHEN and CDR2 SYDVKM come from the germline V gene. The CDR3 totals 13 residues. The CDR3 spells CASSSDRDREAFF. Written as DNA, the CDR3 is TGTGCCAGCAGTTCGGACAGGGACAGAGAAGCTTTCTTT.

This chain uses TRBV18 with TRBJ1-1, with a weak D call TRBD1 (5 bases). V was shortened by 3 bases and J by 0 bases, with 17 bases between the two germline ends. This CDR3 comprises 17 residues. Germline V lookup: CDR1 KGHSH, CDR2 LQKENI. The CDR3 DNA follows: TGTGCCAGCTCACCCGTGGGGGGGGGAGGAATGAACACTGAAGCTTTCTTT. It translates to CASSPVGGGGMNTEAFF.

The rearrangement links TRBV10-2 to TRBJ2-5, with 8 bases fitting TRBD2. In germline, CDR1 is WSHSY, CDR2 SAAADI. This CDR3 has 12 amino acids. Trimming took 8 bases from V and 3 from J; bases not matched to a gene: 2. CDR3: CASRGGEETQYF. The CDR3 nucleotides read TGCGCCAGCCGGGGGGGGGAAGAGACCCAGTACTTC.

The chain carries TRBV3-1 (or the pseudogene TRBV3-2) and TRBJ2-1, with D perhaps TRBD2 (5 bases). The CDR3 extends over 12 amino acids. The V end lost 5 bases, the J end lost 14 bases, and 16 bases lay between the germline ends. The germline V gene encodes CDR1 LGHDT and CDR2 YNNKEL (reference sequence). The CDR3 loop reads CASSFRTEKEFF. The CDR3 nucleotides are TGTGCCAGCAGCTTCCGGACTGAGAAAGAGTTCTTC.